Listed below are T cell receptor beta chains from one sample, sequenced in a study of shared clonotypes between healthy human individuals. Clones were sequenced by immunoSEQ multiplex PCR, and TCRdb holds only the in-frame ones, with some missing. The data hold hundreds of thousands of clones, with around 72% observed a single time. Sequenced: memory CD4+ T cells sorted from blood. All receptors derive from a woman in her twenties or thirties in good health. Each CDR3 is given with its conserved first and last residue. The D gene is left open where the match is weak.

-	TRBV6-5	TRBJ2-7	CASRGSDPTYEQYF
TRBD1	TRBV30	TRBJ1-2	CAWSPGQGHYGYTF
-	TRBV19	TRBJ1-4	CASRNRGAANEKLFF
-	TRBV19	TRBJ1-2	CASSRRTVGGGYGYTF
-	TRBV15	TRBJ2-7	CATSREPGPGGEQYF
TRBD2	TRBV5-1	TRBJ2-3	CASSLVGTSKDTQYF
-	TRBV5-1	TRBJ1-1	CASSLGSGNTEAFF
TRBD1	TRBV7-9	TRBJ1-1	CASSQTGGKTEAFF
-	TRBV28	TRBJ2-1	CASIGESSYNEQFF
-	TRBV5-5	TRBJ1-2	CASSSGDGRGYGYTF
-	TRBV5-4	TRBJ1-5	CASSLGVFGGDQPQHF
-	TRBV18	TRBJ1-4	CASSGDGERSNEKLFF
TRBD2	TRBV11-2	TRBJ2-4	CASSVSGRKAKNIQYF
TRBD2	TRBV7-9	TRBJ2-3	CASSLGLAGVPDTQYF
-	TRBV27	TRBJ2-1	CASSLSLAYNEQFF
-	TRBV5-1	TRBJ1-3	CASCHGTAGNTIYF
-	TRBV18	TRBJ1-5	CASSPRATVREGPQHF
TRBD1	TRBV5-1	TRBJ2-2	CASSPRQGNTGELFF
-	TRBV29-1	TRBJ1-2	CSVPAGVGGYTF
-	TRBV5-4	TRBJ2-3	CASSLVLAVTDTQYF
-	TRBV15	TRBJ1-2	CATSREAGINYGYTF
-	TRBV29-1	TRBJ2-6	CSVEAATGANVLTF
-	TRBV27	TRBJ1-2	CASSFWSNYGYTF
TRBD1	TRBV7-2	TRBJ2-7	CASSTDRGRYEQYF
-	TRBV5-1	TRBJ1-1	CASSLIPNTEAFF
-	TRBV5-1	TRBJ2-5	CASNNRDNPAGTQYF
TRBD1	TRBV27	TRBJ1-2	CASSLSQGAGYGYTF
TRBD2	TRBV18	TRBJ2-1	CASSSGLAGGGYNEQFF
-	TRBV6-6	TRBJ2-5	CASSYGGRGETQYF
TRBD2	TRBV2	TRBJ2-1	CASSQGLPNEQFF
-	TRBV2	TRBJ1-5	CASSDRGHYQPQHF
-	TRBV10-1	TRBJ2-2	CASSVQIPGELFF
-	TRBV4-1	TRBJ2-3	CASKSGPSVNRTDTQYF
-	TRBV11-2	-	CASSLVTGGYEQYF
TRBD1	TRBV28	TRBJ1-1	CAITRQGDTEAFF
-	TRBV29-1	TRBJ2-1	CSVEGASIWSEQFF
TRBD2	TRBV2	TRBJ2-7	CASRGLAARYEQYF
-	TRBV7-9	TRBJ1-3	CASSQLVGTRSGNTIYF
-	TRBV5-1	TRBJ2-2	CASSFSGIANTGELFF
-	TRBV6-5	TRBJ2-2	CASLRHLNTGELFF
-	TRBV7-9	TRBJ1-1	CASSLDRWRYTEAFF
-	TRBV9	TRBJ1-3	CASSANSGSGNTIYF
-	TRBV2	TRBJ2-5	CASSRRDQETQYF
-	TRBV5-3	TRBJ1-2	CARSRTVIYGYTF
-	TRBV5-1	TRBJ2-1	CASSLAFNLYNEQFF
-	TRBV7-6	TRBJ2-1	CASSLRGGGYAGAEQFF
TRBD1	TRBV6-1	TRBJ2-7	CASDRTGVDEQYF
-	TRBV10-3	TRBJ2-4	CARTSRVRDKNIQYF
-	TRBV11-2	TRBJ2-7	CASSADREYEQYF
TRBD2	TRBV5-1	TRBJ2-7	CASSSSGRAAAGYYEQYF
-	TRBV5-1	TRBJ1-2	CASSLSGGYGYTF
-	TRBV7-2	TRBJ1-5	CASSLRGQPQHF
TRBD2	TRBV7-2	TRBJ2-1	CASSLTGGYNEQFF
TRBD2	TRBV7-3	TRBJ2-7	CASSKAGASYEQYF